The rows below give T cell receptor beta chains drawn from one sample of a study of human T cells and chemical hapten exposure. Each CDR3 protein gets one entry after TCRdb re-called the RACE reads with MiXCR. Of 150,000 to 200,000 distinct CDR3 sequences listed, approximately 20% are singletons. Sequencing was performed on whole blood, taken in connection with sensitization to the hapten diphenylcyclopropenone (DPC). These receptors were taken from a woman between 45 and 60 years old with alopecia areata. Some clones in this sample may be carry-over from other donors' samples. Each CDR3 is given with its conserved first and last residue. The D gene is left open where the match is weak. Size is stated for part of the rows, as once, few or many counts, or as a class when the clone is expanded.

v_call	d_call	clone_size	j_call	cdr3_aa	cdr3_nt
TRBV20-1	TRBD1	many	TRBJ1-2	CSVGQGADYGYTF	TGCAGTGTAGGACAGGGGGCGGACTATGGCTACACCTTC
TRBV12-3/TRBV12-4	-	few	TRBJ2-7	CASSPTVYEQYF	TGTGCCAGCAGCCCGACGGTTTACGAGCAGTACTTC
TRBV6-6	TRBD1	many	TRBJ1-5	CASSYLTGATNQPQHF	TGTGCCAGCAGTTACCTAACAGGGGCCACCAATCAGCCCCAGCATTTT
TRBV3-1	TRBD2	few	TRBJ2-3	CASSRILAGDADTQYF	TGTGCCAGCAGCCGGATTCTAGCGGGAGATGCTGATACGCAGTATTTT
TRBV20-1	TRBD2	-	TRBJ2-1	CSARLSGRARNEQFF	TGCAGTGCTAGGTTAAGCGGGAGGGCCCGAAATGAGCAGTTCTTC
TRBV5-1	-	-	TRBJ1-1	CASSPRGGGTEAFF	TGCGCCAGCAGCCCCCGGGGAGGGGGCACTGAAGCTTTCTTT
TRBV6-6	-	few	TRBJ2-3	CASSYSGDTQYF	TGTGCCAGCAGTTACTCAGGGGATACGCAGTATTTT
TRBV28	TRBD2	-	TRBJ2-1	CASSFPRDYTGGVYNEQFF	TGTGCCAGCAGTTTCCCCCGAGACTATACGGGAGGGGTCTACAATGAGCAGTTCTTC
TRBV10-3	TRBD1	-	TRBJ2-7	CAIRGTGGGYEQYF	TGTGCCATCAGGGGGACAGGGGGCGGGTACGAGCAGTACTTC
TRBV9	-	many	TRBJ1-2	CASSADSYGYTF	TGTGCCAGCAGCGCGGACAGCTATGGCTACACCTTC
TRBV6-6	TRBD2	few	TRBJ2-7	CASSYSRSSGRATYEQYF	TGTGCCAGCAGTTACTCGAGGTCTAGCGGCCGTGCTACCTACGAGCAGTACTTC
TRBV7-2	TRBD1	few	TRBJ2-4	CASSLPGQRNYRNIQYF	TGTGCCAGCAGCTTACCGGGACAGAGAAATTATCGAAACATTCAGTACTTC
TRBV5-1	-	-	TRBJ2-7	CASSLEAGGRTYEQYF	TGCGCCAGCAGCTTGGAGGCCGGAGGGAGGACCTACGAGCAGTACTTC
TRBV11-2	-	-	TRBJ1-1	CASSLGGGLEAFF	TGTGCCAGCAGCTTAGGGGGGGGTCTTGAAGCTTTCTTT
TRBV10-3	TRBD2	few	TRBJ2-1	CAIKGLAGGWNEQFF	TGTGCCATCAAAGGACTAGCGGGGGGATGGAATGAGCAGTTCTTC
TRBV20-1	TRBD1	few	TRBJ2-7	CSAGSGTGGYEQYF	TGCAGTGCAGGGTCCGGGACAGGGGGCTACGAGCAGTACTTC
TRBV20-1	TRBD2	-	TRBJ2-3	CSAKGAGAVNTQYF	TGCAGTGCCAAAGGGGCGGGAGCGGTAAATACGCAGTATTTT
TRBV30	-	few	TRBJ2-3	CAWREASTDTQYF	TGTGCCTGGAGGGAGGCCAGCACAGATACGCAGTATTTT
TRBV29-1	TRBD1	few	TRBJ1-1	CSVGDGTVEAFF	TGCAGCGTTGGCGACGGGACAGTCGAAGCTTTCTTT
TRBV20-1	-	-	TRBJ1-4	CSARVINSSLNEKLFF	TGCAGTGCTAGAGTAATTAACAGCAGTCTTAATGAAAAACTGTTTTTT
TRBV4-1	TRBD2	-	TRBJ2-2	CASSSLSGANTGELFF	TGCGCCAGCAGCTCCCTTAGCGGGGCTAACACCGGGGAGCTGTTTTTT
TRBV18	-	-	TRBJ2-3	CASSPGLDTQYF	TGTGCCAGCTCACCCGGACTAGATACGCAGTATTTT
TRBV7-9	TRBD2	once	TRBJ2-3	CASSLLLAGGVDTQYF	TGTGCCAGCAGCCTCCTACTAGCGGGAGGTGTGGATACGCAGTATTTT
TRBV13	-	-	TRBJ1-1	CASSLERVNTEAFF	TGTGCCAGCAGCTTAGAAAGAGTGAACACTGAAGCTTTCTTT
TRBV5-1	-	-	TRBJ1-1	CASSTTTGNTEAFF	TGCGCCAGCAGCACCACAACAGGGAACACTGAAGCTTTCTTT
TRBV18	-	-	TRBJ2-7	CASSPRAAGSYEQYF	TGTGCCAGCTCACCCCGCGCGGCGGGATCCTACGAGCAGTACTTC